A single sample is the source of the 30 T cell receptor beta chains below, sequenced in a study of blood T cells in healthy people across ages. A second PCR, run for about 6 to 11 cycles, used a sample-barcoded 5' primer plus a J-beta primer mix. TCRdb analysed the 5' RACE reads with MiXCR anew, one entry per CDR3 protein. The sample records 600,000 or so distinct CDR3 sequences, about 30% being singletons. The source material was blood. The receptor source for this set is an elderly woman in good health.

The CDR3 nucleotides read TGCAGTGCTAGGGGGGACAGTGTATACAATGAGCAGTTCTTC. This sequence encodes CSARGDSVYNEQFF. The rearrangement uses TRBV20-1 and TRBJ2-1; 7 bases map to TRBD1. CDR3 size: 14 residues. V lost 3 bases, J lost 4 bases, and 6 bases stayed unmatched. The germline V gene encodes CDR1 DFQATT and CDR2 SNEGSKA (reference sequence).

As to this clonotype: A much larger clone differs from this one at a single base, so this may be a read error. The chain has TRBV7-2 and TRBJ2-7, with D perhaps TRBD1 or TRBD2 (5 bases each). The CDR3 covers 14 residues. Germline V gene lookup returns CDR1 SGHTA and CDR2 FQGNSA. The germline V and J ends were trimmed by 4 bases and 1 base, with 11 bases remaining between them. Written as DNA, the CDR3 is TGTGCCAGCAGCTGGGACGGGCCTTCCTACGAGCAGTACTTC. Amino acids: CASSWDGPSYEQYF.

In this sample, this clonotype turned up once. This chain joins TRBV5-1 and TRBJ2-3, with D possibly being TRBD1 (5 bases). V lost 5 bases to trimming and J lost 0 bases, with 13 bases between them. CDR3 length: 15 amino acids. CDR1 and CDR2 from the germline V gene are SGHRS and YFSETQ. The CDR3 sequence is CASSLRQSSTDTQYF. CDR3 bases: TGCGCCAGCAGTCTGAGACAGAGTAGCACAGATACGCAGTATTTT.

This clonotype was observed at least ten times. This chain connects TRBV9 to TRBJ1-4; no clear D gene. Trimming shortened V by 0 bases and J by 8 bases, and 14 bases separated the two germline ends. The V gene's germline CDR1 is SGDLS and CDR2 YYNGEE. There are 15 residues in the CDR3. Here the CDR3 DNA reads TGTGCCAGCAGCGTAGCTCAAGGAGACGGAGAAAAACTGTTTTTT. This sequence encodes CASSVAQGDGEKLFF.

The chain is built from TRBV7-2 and TRBJ2-1, with D tentatively TRBD1 or TRBD2 (5 bases each). Germline V lookup: CDR1 SGHTA, CDR2 FQGNSA. The CDR3 extends over 15 amino acids. Trimming shortened V by 3 bases and J by 4 bases, and 13 bases separated the two germline ends. The CDR3 sequence is CASSFSGLRYNEQFF. DNA for the CDR3: TGTGCCAGCAGCTTTTCGGGGCTCCGTTACAATGAGCAGTTCTTC.

The V gene is TRBV10-3, the J gene TRBJ1-2, with TRBD1 as a possible D gene (5 bases). CDR3 size: 15 residues. CDR1 and CDR2 (germline): ENHRY, SYGVKD. V was shortened by 4 bases and J by 4 bases, with 16 bases between the two germline ends. This CDR3 is CAISGSREPSYGYTF. The CDR3 nucleotides read TGTGCCATCAGTGGGTCCAGGGAACCTAGCTATGGCTACACCTTC.

This clonotype was seen a single time. Germline is not matched at one junction end, which may reflect a read error. This sequence joins TRBV28 and TRBJ2-1; weak D call: TRBD2 (6 bases). Germline V gene data show CDR1 as MDHEN and CDR2 as SYDVKM. The CDR3 extends over 12 amino acids. Written as DNA, the CDR3 is TGTACCAGCAGTTTATTCCAAGCGGGGCAGTTCTTC. Its protein is CTSSLFQAGQFF.

Concerning this clonotype itself: This clone may be a read error of a much larger clone one base away. The chain combines TRBV7-8 with TRBJ2-7, with D perhaps TRBD1 (8 bases). Trimming took off 5 bases at V and 7 bases at J, with 21 bases between the two ends. Germline V gene sequence: CDR1 SGHVS, CDR2 FQNEAQ. The CDR3 loop spans 15 amino acids. The CDR3 reads CASSPHRGGVAEQYF. CDR3 sequence (DNA): TGTGCCAGCAGCCCCCACAGGGGGGGGGTCGCTGAGCAGTACTTC.

The chain carries TRBV18 and TRBJ1-6, with 8 positions matching TRBD1. The CDR3 extends over 16 amino acids. V shed 2 bases and J 7 bases; nucleotides not matched to a gene: 7. Germline V gene data show CDR1 as KGHSH and CDR2 as LQKENI. Written as DNA, the CDR3 is TGTGCCAGCTCACCAATCGGACAGGGATGGAATTCACCCCTCCACTTT. Its protein is CASSPIGQGWNSPLHF.

This clonotype has a handful of counts. J is TRBJ1-4 and V is TRBV10-3, with D tentatively TRBD1 (5 bases). Germline-derived CDR1 and CDR2 are ENHRY and SYGVKD. CDR3 length: 16 residues. Trimming stripped 6 bases from V and 0 bases from J, with 14 bases between. This chain's CDR3 is CAISRRGVTTNEKLFF. In DNA form, the CDR3 reads TGTGCCATCAGCCGTCGGGGGGTTACAACTAATGAAAAACTGTTTTTT.

The chain joins TRBV3-1 to TRBJ1-1; 8 bases agree with TRBD1. The germline gives CDR1 LGHDT, CDR2 YNNKEL (reference sequence). This CDR3 is built from 15 residues. Germline trimming cut 4 bases from V and 1 base from J; bases unmatched to any gene: 5. The CDR3 region has the DNA TGTGCCAGCAGCCGTCGGGACAGGCGGAACACTGAAGCTTTCTTT. Protein: CASSRRDRRNTEAFF.

As to this clonotype: The CDR3 ends on some other residue instead of the conserved phenylalanine or tryptophan, so this is likely a read error. The rearrangement links TRBV7-7 to TRBJ2-1; TRBD2 might be the D (7 bases). The CDR3 contains 13 residues. The V gene's germline CDR1 is SSHAT and CDR2 FNYEAQ (reference sequence). CDR3 DNA: TGTGCTAGCAGCCGCAGGGGAGGGAGCGAGCAGTTCGTC. This encodes CASSRRGGSEQFV.

This clonotype was seen just once. A much larger clone lies one base from this, so it may be a read error. V is TRBV6-5 and J is TRBJ2-5; TRBD2 matches 7 bases. Germline CDR1 and CDR2: MNHEY and SVGAGI. The CDR3 spans 14 residues. The V segment lost 7 bases and the J segment 9 bases; nucleotides outside the gene matches: 14. Here the CDR3 reads CASKGTKGREAQYF. CDR3 nucleotide sequence: TGTGCCAGCAAGGGCACTAAAGGTCGGGAGGCCCAGTACTTC.

This clonotype was recorded many times. The chain carries TRBV10-3 and TRBJ1-2, with TRBD1 matching 7 bases. Germline loops: CDR1 ENHRY, CDR2 SYGVKD. With 10 bases clipped from V and 4 bases from J, the junction kept 18 bases outside the gene matches. The CDR3 runs to 16 residues. The CDR3 DNA is TGTGCCACCACCGACAGGGAAGCAGGGTACGCCTATGGCTACACCTTC. Its protein is CATTDREAGYAYGYTF.

Note on this clonotype: A read error is possible here, since a much larger clone lies one base away. The rearrangement joins TRBV20-1 to TRBJ1-5; D uncertain. The CDR3 contains 14 residues. Germline V CDR1 and CDR2: DFQATT, SNEGSKA (reference sequence). V was pared by 8 bases and J by 2 bases, with 16 bases between. Written as DNA, the CDR3 is TGCAGTACCAAGGATGGGGTTGGCAATCAGCCCCAGCATTTT. Translating it yields CSTKDGVGNQPQHF.

The chain links TRBV20-1 to TRBJ2-7; 7 positions agree with TRBD2. V shed 2 bases and J 5 bases; nucleotides not matched to a gene: 9. The CDR3 covers 14 residues. Germline CDR1 DFQATT, CDR2 SNEGSKA (reference sequence). CDR3 in amino acids: CSARLAWGGNEQYF. The CDR3 DNA is TGCAGTGCTAGACTGGCGTGGGGGGGGAACGAGCAGTACTTC.

This clonotype was seen repeatedly, ten times or more. The rearrangement uses TRBV7-2 and TRBJ2-1, with D possibly being TRBD2 (6 bases). The CDR3 spans 14 residues. Germline CDR1 is SGHTA and CDR2 is FQGNSA. Trimming shortened V by 5 bases and J by 6 bases, and 14 bases separated the two germline ends. The CDR3 DNA is TGTGCCAGCAGCCGACAACGGGGAGGCAATGAGCAGTTCTTC. This codes for CASSRQRGGNEQFF.

The chain recombines TRBV6-1 with TRBJ1-6; possibly TRBD1 for D (5 bases). V gave up 7 bases and J gave up 3 bases, with 13 bases separating them. Germline CDR1 MNHNS, CDR2 SASEGT. The CDR3 contains 15 residues. DNA of the CDR3: TGTGCCAGCATTTTAGGGACCGGCTATAATTCACCCCTCCACTTT. This codes for CASILGTGYNSPLHF.

Many counts were recorded for this clonotype. The chain links TRBV20-1 to TRBJ2-3; D gene unclear. CDR1 is DFQATT, CDR2 SNEGSKA, per germline (reference sequence). The CDR3 runs 14 residues. V was trimmed by 5 bases and J by 8 bases, leaving 20 bases between them. The CDR3 bases are TGCAGTGCTTTTCCCCCCCAAAGATACAGTACGCAGTATTTT. Translated: CSAFPPQRYSTQYF.

The V and J genes are TRBV2 and TRBJ2-5; 12 bases agree with TRBD2. After removal of 8 bases from V and 2 bases from J, the junction contained 6 bases not matched to a gene. The CDR3 covers 15 residues. Germline CDR1 and CDR2: SNHLY and FYNNEI. CDR3 sequence: CASGGLAGFQETQYF. The CDR3 nucleotides are TGTGCCAGCGGAGGACTAGCGGGGTTTCAAGAGACCCAGTACTTC.

This clonotype occurred a few times. This chain joins TRBV2 and TRBJ2-2; 7 bases match TRBD2. The V gene end was trimmed by 3 bases and the J gene end by 1 base; junction bases not matched to a gene: 5. This CDR3 comprises 16 residues. Looked up from germline, CDR1 is SNHLY and CDR2 is FYNNEI. The CDR3 DNA is TGTGCCAGCAGTGATAAGGGACTAATGAACACCGGGGAGCTGTTTTTT. Translating gives CASSDKGLMNTGELFF.

There are a few counts of this clonotype. The rearrangement links TRBV30 to TRBJ2-7; possible D gene TRBD2, 6 bases. This CDR3 spans 13 amino acids. Germline loops: CDR1 GTSNPN, CDR2 SVGIG (reference sequence). The germline V and J ends were trimmed by 2 bases and 6 bases, with 14 bases remaining between them. In nucleotides, the CDR3 is TGTGCCTGGAGTAACGGGGGACGGGGCGAGCAGTACTTC. This gives the protein CAWSNGGRGEQYF.

The chain carries TRBV3-1 and TRBJ2-2; TRBD2 aligns across 9 bases. The CDR3 is 14 residues long. Germline trimming cut 3 bases from V and 7 bases from J; bases unmatched to any gene: 3. The V gene's germline CDR1 is LGHDT and CDR2 YNNKEL (reference sequence). CDR3 loop: CASSQAGGLGELFF. The CDR3 DNA reads as TGTGCCAGCAGCCAGGCGGGGGGGCTCGGGGAGCTGTTTTTT.

This clonotype was observed a handful of times. The genes are TRBV12-3 or TRBV12-4 and TRBJ2-1; possibly TRBD2 for D (7 bases). The closer fit of TRBJ2-7 to the DNA end suggests the J call may be wrong. There are 17 residues in the CDR3. The CDR3 is CASSFLGGGSSYNEQYF. The CDR3 DNA sequence: TGTGCCAGCAGTTTTCTAGGGGGGGGGAGCTCCTACAATGAGCAGTACTTC.

This chain links TRBV20-1 with TRBJ2-3; 14 nucleotides align to TRBD2. The germline gives CDR1 DFQATT, CDR2 SNEGSKA (reference sequence). Losses at the gene ends were 6 bases for V and 6 bases for J; bases not matched to a gene: 14. This CDR3 is 17 amino acids long. The CDR3 bases are TGCAGTGCCCGTTCTGGGACTAGCGGGAGAGCATCGGATACGCAGTATTTT. This translates into CSARSGTSGRASDTQYF.

V is TRBV5-1 and J is TRBJ1-1; D gene unclear. Trimming removed 5 bases from V and 3 bases from J, with 11 bases in between. CDR1 and CDR2 from the germline V gene are SGHRS and YFSETQ. This CDR3 is built from 13 residues. CDR3 bases: TGCGCCAGCAGAAAGGCAGTGGACACTGAAGCTTTCTTT. Translation: CASRKAVDTEAFF.

This clonotype was counted ten times or more. The rearrangement links TRBV2 to TRBJ2-3, with no clear D. CDR1 is SNHLY and CDR2 is FYNNEI in the germline V gene. This CDR3 has 14 amino acids. V lost 5 bases and J 1 base, leaving 10 bases between the germline ends. DNA of the CDR3: TGTGCCAGCAGTACCTCAGGCCGCACAGATACGCAGTATTTT. This sequence encodes CASSTSGRTDTQYF.

The V gene is TRBV5-1, the J gene TRBJ2-1; no clear D gene. The J call may be faulty, since TRBJ2-7 better matches the DNA end. CDR1 is SGHRS and CDR2 is YFSETQ in the germline V gene. CDR3 length equals 14 residues. As DNA, the CDR3 is TGCGCCAGCAGCCTGGGCAGCAAGAAGGACGAGCAGTACTTC. This encodes CASSLGSKKDEQYF.

Concerning this clonotype itself: A junction boundary mismatches the germline segment, possibly from a read error. The J gene is TRBJ1-6, the V gene TRBV20-1; D gene ambiguous. In germline, CDR1 is DFQATT, CDR2 SNEGSKA (reference sequence). This CDR3 spans 14 amino acids. The DNA for the CDR3 is TGCAGTGCTAGTAGAGACGACTATAATCCACCTCTCCACTTT. It is translated as CSASRDDYNPPLHF.

Comment on this clonotype: This could be a read error, since a much larger clone is one nucleotide away. The V gene is TRBV9, the J gene TRBJ2-1, with 7 bases lining up with TRBD1. CDR3 length: 16 amino acids. Germline V gene data show CDR1 as SGDLS and CDR2 as YYNGEE. The trim removed 3 bases at V and 13 bases at J, leaving 19 bases unmatched. The CDR3 coding sequence is TGTGCCAGCAGCGCCGCCCGGGACAGCGAAGAAGAGACCCAGTTCTTC. Amino acids: CASSAARDSEEETQFF.